This T cell receptor beta chain was sequenced in a study of human T cells and chemical hapten exposure. Study-level points and caveats: Since the donors had alopecia, their immune response may not be the same as that of healthy people.

The time point: pre-sensitization, week 0. Stated treatment: therapeutic diphenylcyclopropenone sensitization with weekly scalp DPC. Researchers sampled blood before each patch test went on. From the RACE reads, TCRdb called clonotypes with MiXCR, one entry per CDR3 protein. This sample has fewer than 350,000 distinct CDR3 sequences, with roughly 7.7% found just once. This clonotype was observed a few times. Its antigen is as yet unknown. The V end lost 5 bases, the J end lost 2 bases, and 18 bases lay between the germline ends. There are 15 residues in the CDR3. The germline V gene encodes CDR1 DFQATT and CDR2 SNEGSKA (reference sequence).

The sequences come from whole blood, collected in connection with sensitization to the hapten diphenylcyclopropenone (DPC). The chain links TRBV20-1 to TRBJ1-1, with D perhaps TRBD1 (6 bases). This sequence originates from a young man with alopecia areata. Some clones in this sample may be carry-over from other donors' samples. The CDR3 DNA is TGCAGTGCTGAAGCACCGGGACAACTAAACACTGAAGCTTTCTTT. Protein sequence: CSAEAPGQLNTEAFF.